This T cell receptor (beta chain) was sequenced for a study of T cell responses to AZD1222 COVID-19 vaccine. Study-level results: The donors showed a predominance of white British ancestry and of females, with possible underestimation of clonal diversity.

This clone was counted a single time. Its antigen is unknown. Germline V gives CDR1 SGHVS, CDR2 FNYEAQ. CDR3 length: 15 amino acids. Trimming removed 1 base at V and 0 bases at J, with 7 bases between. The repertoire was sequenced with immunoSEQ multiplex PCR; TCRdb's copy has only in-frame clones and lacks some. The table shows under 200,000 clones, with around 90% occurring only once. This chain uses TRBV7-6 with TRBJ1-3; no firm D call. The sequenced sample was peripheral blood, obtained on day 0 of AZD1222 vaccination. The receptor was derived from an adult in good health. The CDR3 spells CASSLVTSSGNTIYF. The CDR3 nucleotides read TGTGCCAGCAGCTTAGTTACCTCCTCTGGAAACACCATATATTTT.